This T cell receptor (beta chain) stems from a study of blood T cells in healthy people across ages. The CDR3 covers 13 residues. Trimming pared 5 bases from V and 7 bases from J, leaving 15 bases between. Germline V gene lookup returns CDR1 DFQATT and CDR2 SNEGSKA (reference sequence). It was with a sample-barcoded 5' primer and a J-beta primer mix that a second PCR of roughly 7 to 12 cycles was run. CDR3-containing paired-end reads numbered at least 2.5 million in each sample. MiXCR, applied by TCRdb to the 5' RACE reads, yields one record per CDR3 protein. The sample contains 800,000 to 1,000,000 distinct CDR3 sequences, roughly 50% of which appear only once.

The sample consisted of blood. The sequence derives from a man aged 30-40 years in good health. The chain recombines TRBV20-1 with TRBJ2-1; D might be TRBD1 or TRBD2, each matching 6 bases. Written as DNA, the CDR3 is TGCAGTGCTCCCCCCGGGGGCCGGAATGAGCAGTTCTTC. Its protein product is CSAPPGGRNEQFF.